This T cell receptor beta chain stems from a study of CD8 T cells in Susac syndrome. An amount of RNA that ranged from about 0.45 to 1 ug was reverse transcribed with random hexamers. The immunoSEQ assay covered 54 Vbeta and 13 Jbeta segments for CDR3. One entry per CDR3 protein results from TCRdb running MiXCR on the immunoSEQ multiplex PCR reads. Among about 250,000 distinct CDR3 sequences listed, 80% to 95% were seen once. V was shortened by 5 bases and J by 6 bases, with 22 bases between the two germline ends. The germline gives CDR1 DFQATT, CDR2 SNEGSKA (reference sequence). The CDR3 extends over 15 amino acids.

The J gene is TRBJ1-2, the V gene TRBV20-1, with D possibly matching TRBD1 (5 bases). The receptor comes from a human donor with multiple sclerosis. Sequencing used CD4+ T cells from PBMCs. The CDR3 here is CSAEIPFVGRDGYTF. The CDR3, as DNA: TGCAGTGCTGAAATACCCTTTGTGGGGCGAGATGGCTACACCTTC.